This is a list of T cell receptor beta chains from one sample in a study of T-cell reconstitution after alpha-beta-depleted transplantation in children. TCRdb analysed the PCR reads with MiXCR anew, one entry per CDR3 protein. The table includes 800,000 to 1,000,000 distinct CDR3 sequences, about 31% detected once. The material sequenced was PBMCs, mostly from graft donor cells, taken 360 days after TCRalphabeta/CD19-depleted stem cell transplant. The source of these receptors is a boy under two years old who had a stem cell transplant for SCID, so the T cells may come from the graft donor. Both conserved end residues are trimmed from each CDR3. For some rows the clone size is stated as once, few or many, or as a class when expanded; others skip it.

ASSLVPTGNQPQH | TRBV5-1 | few
ASSLGPPRDSYNEQF | TRBV7-2 | NA
ASSNSNTGELF | TRBV12-3/TRBV12-4 | many
ASKDSGGSDTQY | TRBV2 | once
SAFLTEAFFDEQF | TRBV20-1 | NA
ASSLGPPPYEQY | TRBV5-1 | few
ASSLAGGGDGYT | TRBV12-3/TRBV12-4 | few
ASSPSAPNTGELF | TRBV5-1 | NA
ASSQDPLTSGERNEQF | TRBV4-2 | few
ATSLMGGRTDTQY | TRBV15 | few
ASDGGNTEAF | TRBV12-1 | few
ASSYAGVATDTQY | TRBV6-5 | few
ASSAEERGMYNEQF | TRBV9 | once
ASSKEGQGPPSYNEQF | TRBV21-1 | NA
ASSSGTSGGFNEQF | TRBV7-2 | NA
ASSQDLLRTGELF | TRBV3-1 | NA
ASTPGKTEAF | TRBV18 | NA
ASSWVEGAGETQY | TRBV12-3/TRBV12-4 | NA
SARRGPESNYGYT | TRBV20-1 | NA
ASSLLRRNEKLF | TRBV5-6 | few
ASSRVAGDLTDTQY | TRBV4-1 | NA
ASSNGDSVSSYNEQF | TRBV6-5 | NA
ATSRWGGPYEQY | TRBV15 | NA
ASSGRDRGRNTGELF | TRBV12-3/TRBV12-4 | NA
ASSLVSADEKLF | TRBV7-2 | NA